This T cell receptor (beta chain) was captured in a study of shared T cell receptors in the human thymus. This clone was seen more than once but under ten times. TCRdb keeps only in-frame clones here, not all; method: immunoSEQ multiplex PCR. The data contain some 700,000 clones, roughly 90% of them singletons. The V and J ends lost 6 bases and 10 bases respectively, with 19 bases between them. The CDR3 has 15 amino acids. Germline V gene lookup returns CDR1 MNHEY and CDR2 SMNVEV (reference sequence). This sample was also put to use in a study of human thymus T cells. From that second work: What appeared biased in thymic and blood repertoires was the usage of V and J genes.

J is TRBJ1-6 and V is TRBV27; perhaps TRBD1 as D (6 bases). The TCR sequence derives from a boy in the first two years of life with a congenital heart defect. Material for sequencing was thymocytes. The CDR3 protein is CASSRHPGQYSPLHF. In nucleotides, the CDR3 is TGTGCCAGCAGCCGTCATCCGGGACAATACTCACCCCTCCACTTT.